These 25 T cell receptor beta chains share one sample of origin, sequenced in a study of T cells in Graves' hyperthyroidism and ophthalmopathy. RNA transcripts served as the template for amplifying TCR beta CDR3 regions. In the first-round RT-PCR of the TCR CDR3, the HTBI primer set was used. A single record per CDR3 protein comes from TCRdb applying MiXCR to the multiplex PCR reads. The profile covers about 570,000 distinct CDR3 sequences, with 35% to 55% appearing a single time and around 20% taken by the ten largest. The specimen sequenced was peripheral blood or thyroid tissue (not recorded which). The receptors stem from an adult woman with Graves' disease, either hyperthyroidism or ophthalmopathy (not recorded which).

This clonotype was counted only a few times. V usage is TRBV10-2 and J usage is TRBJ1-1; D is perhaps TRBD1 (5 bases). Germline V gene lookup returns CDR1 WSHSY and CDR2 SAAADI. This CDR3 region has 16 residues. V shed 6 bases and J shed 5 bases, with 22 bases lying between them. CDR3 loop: CASRSSMSSGGTEAFF. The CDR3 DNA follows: TGCGCCAGCAGGTCGTCTATGTCCAGCGGGGGAACTGAAGCTTTCTTT.

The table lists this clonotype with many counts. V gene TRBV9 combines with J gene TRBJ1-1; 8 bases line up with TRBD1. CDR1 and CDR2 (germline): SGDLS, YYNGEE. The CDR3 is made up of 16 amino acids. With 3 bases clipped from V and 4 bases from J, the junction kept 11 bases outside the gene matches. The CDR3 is CASSAGPGGYVTEAFF. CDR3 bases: TGTGCCAGCAGCGCGGGACCAGGGGGCTACGTCACTGAAGCTTTCTTT.

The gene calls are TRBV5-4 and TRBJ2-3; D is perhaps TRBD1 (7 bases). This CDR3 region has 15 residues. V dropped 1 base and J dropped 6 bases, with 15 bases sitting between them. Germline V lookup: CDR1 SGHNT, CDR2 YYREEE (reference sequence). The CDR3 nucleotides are TGTGCCAGCAGCTTGCGCGGGACAGCTTATGATACGCAGTATTTT. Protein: CASSLRGTAYDTQYF.

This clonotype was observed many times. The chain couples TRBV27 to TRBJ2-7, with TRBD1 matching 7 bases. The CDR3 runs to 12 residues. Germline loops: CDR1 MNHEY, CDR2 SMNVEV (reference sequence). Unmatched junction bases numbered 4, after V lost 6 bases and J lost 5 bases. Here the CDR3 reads CASRRQGDEQYF. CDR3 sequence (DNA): TGTGCCAGCAGACGACAGGGAGACGAGCAGTACTTC.

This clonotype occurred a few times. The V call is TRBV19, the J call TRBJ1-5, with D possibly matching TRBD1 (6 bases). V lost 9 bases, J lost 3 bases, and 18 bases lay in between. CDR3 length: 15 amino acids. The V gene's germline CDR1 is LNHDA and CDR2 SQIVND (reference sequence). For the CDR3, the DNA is TGTGCCAGCGCCGGTGAGGGGGGAAACAATCAGCCCCAGCATTTT. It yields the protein CASAGEGGNNQPQHF.

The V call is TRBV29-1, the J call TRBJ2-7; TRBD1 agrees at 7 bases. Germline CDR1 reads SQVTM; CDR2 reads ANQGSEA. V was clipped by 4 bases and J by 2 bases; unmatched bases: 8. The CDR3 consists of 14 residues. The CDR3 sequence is CSVGRTGPTYEQYF. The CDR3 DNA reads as TGCAGCGTTGGCAGGACAGGTCCTACCTACGAGCAGTACTTC.

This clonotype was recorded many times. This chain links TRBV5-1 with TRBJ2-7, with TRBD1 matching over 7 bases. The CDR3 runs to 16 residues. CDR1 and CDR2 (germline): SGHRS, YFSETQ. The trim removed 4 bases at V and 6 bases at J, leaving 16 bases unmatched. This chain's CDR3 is CASSLRTGSLTIEQYF. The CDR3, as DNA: TGCGCCAGCAGCCTCAGGACAGGCTCATTAACGATCGAGCAGTACTTC. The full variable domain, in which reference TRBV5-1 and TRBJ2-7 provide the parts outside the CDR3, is KAGVTQTPRYLIKTRGQQVTLSCSPISGHRSVSWYQQTPGQGLQFLFEYFSETQRNKGNFPGRFSGRQFSNSRSEMNVSTLELGDSALYLCASSLRTGSLTIEQYFGPGTRLTVT.

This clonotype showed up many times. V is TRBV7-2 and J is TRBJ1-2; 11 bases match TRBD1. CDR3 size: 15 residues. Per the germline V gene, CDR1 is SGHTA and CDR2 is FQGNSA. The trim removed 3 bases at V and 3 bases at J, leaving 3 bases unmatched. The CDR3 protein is CASSFPGQGDYGYTF. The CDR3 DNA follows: TGTGCCAGCAGCTTTCCGGGACAGGGGGACTATGGCTACACCTTC.

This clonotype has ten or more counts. The CDR3 region has the DNA TGTGCCAGTAGAAAGGTCAAGGACGATGGCTACACCTTC. Translation gives CASRKVKDDGYTF. J is TRBJ1-2 and V is TRBV19; D gene unclear. The length of the CDR3 is 13 residues. The germline V and J ends were trimmed by 6 bases and 6 bases, with 14 bases remaining between them. Germline CDR1 and CDR2: LNHDA and SQIVND (reference sequence). Together with reference TRBV19 and TRBJ1-2, the CDR3 gives the full variable domain: DGGITQSPKYLFRKEGQNVTLSCEQNLNHDAMYWYRQDPGQGLRLIYYSQIVNDFQKGDIAEGYSVSREKKESFPLTVTSAQKNPTAFYLCASRKVKDDGYTFGSGTRLTVV.

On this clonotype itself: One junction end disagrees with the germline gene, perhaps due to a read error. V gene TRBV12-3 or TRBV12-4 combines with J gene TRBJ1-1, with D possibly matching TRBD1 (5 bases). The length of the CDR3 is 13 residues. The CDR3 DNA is TGTGCCAGCAGCACCCTCCGGGGCACTGAAGCATTCTTT. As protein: CASSTLRGTEAFF.

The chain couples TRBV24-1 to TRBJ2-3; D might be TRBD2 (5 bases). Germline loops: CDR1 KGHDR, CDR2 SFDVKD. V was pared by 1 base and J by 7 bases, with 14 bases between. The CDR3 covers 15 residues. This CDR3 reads CATSDFRSSGNTQYF. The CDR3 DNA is TGTGCCACCAGTGATTTCCGTTCCAGCGGTAATACGCAGTATTTT.

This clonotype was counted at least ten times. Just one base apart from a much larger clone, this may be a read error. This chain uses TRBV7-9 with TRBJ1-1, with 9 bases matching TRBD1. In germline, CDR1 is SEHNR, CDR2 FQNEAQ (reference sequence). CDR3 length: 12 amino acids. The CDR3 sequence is CASSSDRGRRFF. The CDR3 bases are TGTGCCAGCAGCTCGGACAGGGGCCGTCGTTTTTTT.

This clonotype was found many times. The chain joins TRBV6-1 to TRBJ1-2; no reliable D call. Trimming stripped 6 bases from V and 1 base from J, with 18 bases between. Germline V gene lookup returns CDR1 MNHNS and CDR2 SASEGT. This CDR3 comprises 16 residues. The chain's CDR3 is CASRPESDGSNYGYTF. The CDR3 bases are TGTGCCAGCAGGCCCGAATCGGACGGAAGTAACTATGGCTACACCTTC.

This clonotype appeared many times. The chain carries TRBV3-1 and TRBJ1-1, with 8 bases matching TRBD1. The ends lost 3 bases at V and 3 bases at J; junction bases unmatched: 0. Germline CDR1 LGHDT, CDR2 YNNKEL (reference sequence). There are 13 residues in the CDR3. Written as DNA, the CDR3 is TGTGCCAGCAGCCAGACAGGGGACACTGAAGCTTTCTTT. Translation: CASSQTGDTEAFF.

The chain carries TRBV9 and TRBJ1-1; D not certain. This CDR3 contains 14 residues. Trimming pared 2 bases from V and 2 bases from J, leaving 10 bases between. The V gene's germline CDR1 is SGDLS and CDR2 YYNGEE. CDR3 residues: CASSVVSVNTEAFF. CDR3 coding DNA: TGTGCCAGCAGCGTTGTCAGCGTAAACACTGAAGCTTTCTTT.

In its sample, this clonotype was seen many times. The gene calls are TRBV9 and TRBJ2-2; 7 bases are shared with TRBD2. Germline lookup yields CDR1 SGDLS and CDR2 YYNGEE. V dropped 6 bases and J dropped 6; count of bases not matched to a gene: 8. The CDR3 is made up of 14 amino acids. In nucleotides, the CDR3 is TGTGCCAGCAATCTAGCGGAGTACCCCGGGGAGCTGTTTTTT. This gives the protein CASNLAEYPGELFF.

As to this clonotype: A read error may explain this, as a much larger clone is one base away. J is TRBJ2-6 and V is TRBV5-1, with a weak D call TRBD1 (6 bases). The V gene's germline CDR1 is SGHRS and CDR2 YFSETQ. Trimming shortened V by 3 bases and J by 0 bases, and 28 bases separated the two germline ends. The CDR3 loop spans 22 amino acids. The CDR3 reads CASSSQQGDRARDFSGANVLTF. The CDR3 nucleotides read TGCGCCAGCAGCTCACAACAGGGAGACAGAGCCCGTGATTTCTCTGGGGCCAACGTCCTGACTTTC. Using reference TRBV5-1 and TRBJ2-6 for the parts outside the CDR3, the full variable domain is KAGVTQTPRYLIKTRGQQVTLSCSPISGHRSVSWYQQTPGQGLQFLFEYFSETQRNKGNFPGRFSGRQFSNSRSEMNVSTLELGDSALYLCASSSQQGDRARDFSGANVLTFGAGSRLTVL.

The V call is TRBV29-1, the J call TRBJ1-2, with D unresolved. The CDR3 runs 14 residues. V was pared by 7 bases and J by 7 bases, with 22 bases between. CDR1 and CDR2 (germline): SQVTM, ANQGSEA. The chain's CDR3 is CSAEGGPEGGGYTF. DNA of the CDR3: TGCAGCGCCGAGGGAGGGCCGGAAGGCGGTGGCTACACCTTC.

CDR3 protein: CAISYGGSGNTIYF. For the CDR3, the DNA is TGTGCCATCAGTTATGGAGGGTCTGGAAACACCATATATTTT. The J gene is TRBJ1-3, the V gene TRBV10-3; D is undetermined. Trimming removed 5 bases at V and 1 base at J, with 9 bases between. From germline, CDR1 is ENHRY and CDR2 SYGVKD. This CDR3 is built from 14 residues.

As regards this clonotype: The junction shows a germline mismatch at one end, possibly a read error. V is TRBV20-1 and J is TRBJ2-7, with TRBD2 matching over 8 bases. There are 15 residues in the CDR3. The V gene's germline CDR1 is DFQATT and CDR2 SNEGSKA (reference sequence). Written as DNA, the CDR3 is TGCAGTGCCATTCTCGCTTCGGGGGGGCCCTACGGGCAGTACTTC. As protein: CSAILASGGPYGQYF.

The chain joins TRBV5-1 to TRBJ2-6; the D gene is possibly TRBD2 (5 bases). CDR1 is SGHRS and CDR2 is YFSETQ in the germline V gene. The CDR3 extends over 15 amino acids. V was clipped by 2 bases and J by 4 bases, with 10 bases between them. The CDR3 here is CASSFGRGGANVLTF. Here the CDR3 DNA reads TGCGCCAGCAGCTTTGGACGGGGAGGGGCCAACGTCCTGACTTTC.

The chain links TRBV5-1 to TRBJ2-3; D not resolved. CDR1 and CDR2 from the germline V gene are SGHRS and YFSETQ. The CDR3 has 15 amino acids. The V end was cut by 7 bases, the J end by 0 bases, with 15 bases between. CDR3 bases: TGCGCCAGCCGTCCTGAAGTGACTAGCACAGATACGCAGTATTTT. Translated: CASRPEVTSTDTQYF.

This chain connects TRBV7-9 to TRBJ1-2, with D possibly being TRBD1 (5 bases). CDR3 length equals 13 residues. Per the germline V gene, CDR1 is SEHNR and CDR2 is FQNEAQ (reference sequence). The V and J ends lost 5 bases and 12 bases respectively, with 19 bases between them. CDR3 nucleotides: TGTGCCAGCAGCGTAGGGGACGACTCTGGAAACACCTTC. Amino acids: CASSVGDDSGNTF.

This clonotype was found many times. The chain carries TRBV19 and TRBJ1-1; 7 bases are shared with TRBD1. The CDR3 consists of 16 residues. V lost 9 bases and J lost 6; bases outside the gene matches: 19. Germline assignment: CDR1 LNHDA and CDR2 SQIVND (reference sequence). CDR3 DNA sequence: TGTGCCAGAGCCGATCGAGGGGGCGCAGATATCCCTGAAGCTTTCTTT. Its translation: CARADRGGADIPEAFF.

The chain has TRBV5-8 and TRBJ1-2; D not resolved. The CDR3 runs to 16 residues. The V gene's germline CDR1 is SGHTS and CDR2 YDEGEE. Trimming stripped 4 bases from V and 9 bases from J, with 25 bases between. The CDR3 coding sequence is TGTGCCAGCAGCGGGATGAGCGCCGGGCCCCTTTATTGCTACACCTTC. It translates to CASSGMSAGPLYCYTF.